Listed below are T cell receptor beta chains from one sample, sequenced in a study of blood T cell repertoires in COVID-19. The table came from immunoSEQ multiplex PCR; TCRdb's copy has only in-frame clones and leaves some out. The sample carries about 230,000 clones, 80% to 85% recorded once. Source material: peripheral blood. The origin of the receptors is a woman older than 75 with active or convalescent COVID-19. CDR3s include the opening cysteine and the closing phenylalanine or tryptophan. A D gene is named only where the DNA matches it firmly. Expanded clones are given a class, and other clones once, few, many or no size at all.

size	V	J	D	CDR3	DNA
-	TRBV29-1	TRBJ1-2	-	CSVYYDYGYTF	TGCAGCGTTTACTATGACTATGGCTACACCTTC
once	TRBV10-3	TRBJ2-5	TRBD2	CAISNSLAGQETQYF	TGTGCCATCAGTAATAGTCTAGCGGGCCAAGAGACCCAGTACTTC
once	TRBV6-2/TRBV6-3	TRBJ1-1	-	CASSIRGGRNTEAFF	TGTGCCAGCAGTATAAGGGGTGGAAGGAACACTGAAGCTTTCTTT
-	TRBV6-5	TRBJ2-1	-	CASSRQSSYNEQFF	TGTGCCAGCAGTAGACAAAGCTCCTACAATGAGCAGTTCTTC
-	TRBV29-1	TRBJ1-2	TRBD1	CSAGQGDGYTF	TGCAGCGCGGGACAGGGCGATGGCTACACCTTC
-	TRBV30	TRBJ1-5	-	CAWSVQSWAAYQPQHF	TGTGCCTGGAGTGTACAGTCTTGGGCAGCATATCAGCCCCAGCATTTT
-	TRBV27	TRBJ1-5	TRBD1	CASSGTGKQPQHF	TGTGCCAGCAGCGGGACAGGGAAGCAGCCCCAGCATTTT
-	TRBV11-2	TRBJ2-7	-	CASSWIQAGTYEQYF	TGTGCCAGCAGCTGGATACAGGCGGGGACCTACGAGCAGTACTTC
-	TRBV9	TRBJ2-3	TRBD2	CASSVQAGNSRDTQYF	TGTGCCAGCAGCGTTCAAGCGGGGAACTCAAGGGATACGCAGTATTTT
once	TRBV4-1	TRBJ2-7	-	CASSQPGSPYEQYF	TGCGCCAGCAGCCAACCAGGGTCCCCCTACGAGCAGTACTTC
few	TRBV6-6	TRBJ2-7	-	CASSYSVQGGSYEQYF	TGTGCCAGCAGTTACTCTGTCCAGGGTGGAAGCTACGAGCAGTACTTC
-	TRBV7-2	TRBJ2-7	-	CASSDFIYEQYF	TGTGCCAGCAGCGACTTCATCTACGAGCAGTACTTC
-	TRBV3-1/TRBV3-2	TRBJ1-2	TRBD1	CASSQASPGQALSHYGYTF	TGTGCCAGCAGCCAAGCTTCCCCGGGACAGGCTCTGTCGCACTATGGCTACACCTTC
-	TRBV11-3	TRBJ2-3	TRBD2	CASSLGAGRTDTQYF	TGTGCCAGCAGCTTAGGAGCGGGGCGTACAGATACGCAGTATTTT
-	TRBV6-5	TRBJ2-2	-	CASSFSGIPGELFF	TGTGCCAGCAGTTTTTCAGGGATCCCCGGGGAGCTGTTTTTT
few	TRBV6-6	TRBJ1-1	TRBD1	CASKGQPNTEAFF	TGTGCCAGTAAGGGACAGCCGAACACTGAAGCTTTCTTT
-	TRBV7-3	TRBJ2-2	-	CASSLGRPNTGELFF	TGTGCCAGCAGCTTAGGGAGGCCGAACACCGGGGAGCTGTTTTTT
-	TRBV15	TRBJ1-4	TRBD1	CATSRDYPGTGDEKLFF	TGTGCCACCAGCAGAGATTATCCCGGGACAGGGGATGAAAAACTGTTTTTT
-	TRBV6-1	TRBJ2-2	TRBD2	CASLLASTNTGELFF	TGTGCCAGCCTACTAGCGTCTACGAACACCGGGGAGCTGTTTTTT
once	TRBV7-8	TRBJ2-7	-	CASSSRPGHLSYEQYF	TGTGCCAGCAGCAGTCGGCCGGGACACTTGTCCTACGAGCAGTACTTC
-	TRBV27	TRBJ1-1	TRBD1	CASSYQGARTEAFF	TGTGCCAGCAGCTACCAGGGGGCGCGCACTGAAGCTTTCTTT
once	TRBV7-2	TRBJ1-6	-	CASSLRRVPLNSPLHF	TGTGCCAGCAGCTTGCGCAGGGTGCCCCTTAATTCACCCCTCCACTTT
-	TRBV2	TRBJ2-3	TRBD2	CASSGTSGGGTDTQYF	TGTGCCAGCAGTGGGACTAGCGGGGGGGGCACAGATACGCAGTATTTT
few	TRBV6-5	TRBJ2-2	TRBD1	CASRGQGPTGELFF	TGTGCCAGCAGAGGACAGGGACCCACCGGGGAGCTGTTTTTT
-	TRBV7-9	TRBJ1-4	TRBD1	CASSLQGAREKLFF	TGTGCCAGCAGCTTACAGGGGGCTAGGGAAAAACTGTTTTTT
few	TRBV11-3	TRBJ2-2	-	CASSLTSGWTGELFF	TGTGCCAGCAGCTTAACTTCAGGTTGGACCGGGGAGCTGTTTTTT
-	TRBV11-2	TRBJ2-5	TRBD2	CASSLGLGVAGLQETQYF	TGTGCCAGCAGCTTAGGTCTCGGGGTAGCGGGGCTTCAAGAGACCCAGTACTTC
-	TRBV2	TRBJ2-5	-	CASSEKTDQETQYF	TGTGCCAGCAGTGAAAAGACAGACCAAGAGACCCAGTACTTC
-	TRBV9	TRBJ2-3	TRBD2	CASSVGLAGGSTDTQYF	TGTGCCAGCAGCGTGGGACTAGCGGGAGGGAGCACAGATACGCAGTATTTT
-	TRBV27	TRBJ2-3	TRBD2	CASSLRLPASGASTDTQYF	TGTGCCAGCAGTTTAAGATTACCGGCTAGCGGGGCTAGCACAGATACGCAGTATTTT
-	TRBV29-1	TRBJ1-2	TRBD1	CSVRTGAALNYGYTF	TGCAGCGTGAGGACAGGGGCCGCCCTGAACTATGGCTACACCTTC
-	TRBV7-6	TRBJ1-4	TRBD1	CASSLARQGGEKLFF	TGTGCCAGCAGCTTAGCGCGACAGGGTGGCGAAAAACTGTTTTTT
-	TRBV6-6	TRBJ2-3	TRBD2	CASSTGQRGGGNTQYF	TGTGCCAGCAGTACGGGCCAGCGGGGGGGAGGGAATACGCAGTATTTT
-	TRBV2	TRBJ2-5	-	CASRTGVQGPIVTQYF	TGTGCCAGCCGGACTGGGGTACAGGGACCTATAGTGACCCAGTACTTC
-	TRBV6-6	TRBJ1-1	TRBD1	CASGGQGQNTEAFF	TGTGCCAGCGGAGGACAGGGGCAGAACACTGAAGCTTTCTTT
once	TRBV5-4	TRBJ2-1	-	CASSPFPGGGDEQFF	TGTGCCAGCAGCCCCTTTCCTGGTGGAGGGGATGAGCAGTTCTTC